This record concerns one TCR beta chain sequence. This sample is part of a study of tumor-infiltrating lymphocytes in primary liver carcinoma. The source material, 20-30 mg of unsorted bulk tissue, was used to co-extract RNA and DNA. CDR3 size: 15 residues. Trimming left V 1 base short and J 6 bases short, with 13 bases between. Germline loops: CDR1 MGHRA, CDR2 YSYEKL. Total RNA (around 500 ng) served as template for TCR beta cDNA synthesis primed by a constant-region primer. Modified slightly, ARM-PCR produced TCR beta libraries over three nested multiplex PCR rounds. The two initial PCR rounds, approximately 10 cycles each, used TRBV1-TRBV30 forward and C-beta reverse primers. TCRdb independently ran MiXCR on the multiplex PCR reads; one entry per CDR3 protein. Of some 120,000 distinct CDR3 sequences in the sample, about 68% were seen once.

The sample was liver tumor tissue from sampling region 1. The subset is: tumor region T1, superior pole. The rearrangement uses TRBV4-1 and TRBJ1-5, with D unclear. The origin of this receptor is a woman aged 55-70 years with primary liver carcinoma and hepatitis B virus infection. In DNA form, the CDR3 reads TGCGCCAGCAGCCAAGGGGCTAACGGCAGTCAGCCCCAGCATTTT. As protein: CASSQGANGSQPQHF.